This section outlines one TCR beta chain sequence together with its context. Its antigen is not known. With 60 Vbeta and 13 Jbeta primers, the PCR was carried out. Clones were sequenced by immunoSEQ multiplex PCR, and TCRdb holds only the in-frame ones, with some missing. This sample has over 100,000 clones, with just under 70% found just once. The data stem from a study of cytomegalovirus exposure and HLA in healthy donors. Across the study: An early data release held tens of millions of unique TCRs from HLA-typed donors.

Study-wide results and limits: In a later analysis, HLA-associated TCR beta chains were more clonally expanded than equally common others.

Germline V gene sequence: CDR1 MGHRA, CDR2 YSYEKL. The V segment lost 1 base and the J segment 6 bases; nucleotides outside the gene matches: 9. This CDR3 is built from 16 residues. The TCR originated in a woman in her sixties or seventies in good health and CMV-seropositive. This chain uses TRBV4-1 with TRBJ1-2; 9 bases align to TRBD1. Sequencing was done on a sample of PBMCs. DNA for the CDR3: TGCGCCAGCAGCCAAGCTGCCCGGACAGGGGCTGATGGCTACACCTTC. Translation gives CASSQAARTGADGYTF.